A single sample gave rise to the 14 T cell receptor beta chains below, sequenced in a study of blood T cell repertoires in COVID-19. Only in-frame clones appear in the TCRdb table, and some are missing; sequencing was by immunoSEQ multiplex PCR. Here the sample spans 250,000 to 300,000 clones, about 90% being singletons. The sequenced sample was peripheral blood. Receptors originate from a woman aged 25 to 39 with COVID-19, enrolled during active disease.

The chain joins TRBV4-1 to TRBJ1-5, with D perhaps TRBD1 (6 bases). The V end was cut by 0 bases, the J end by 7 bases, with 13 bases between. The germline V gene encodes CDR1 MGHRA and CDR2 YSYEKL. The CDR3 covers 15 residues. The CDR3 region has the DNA TGCGCCAGCAGCCAAGATCCAGGGGCCCGGCAGCCCCAGCATTTT. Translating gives CASSQDPGARQPQHF.

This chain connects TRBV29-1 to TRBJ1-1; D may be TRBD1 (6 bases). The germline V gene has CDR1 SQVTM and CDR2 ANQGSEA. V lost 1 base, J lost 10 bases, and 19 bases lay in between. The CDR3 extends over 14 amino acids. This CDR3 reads CSVEALAGEMRAFF. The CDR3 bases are TGCAGCGTTGAAGCCCTCGCAGGGGAAATGAGAGCTTTCTTT. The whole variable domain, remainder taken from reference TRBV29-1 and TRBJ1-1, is SAVISQKPSRDICQRGTSLTIQCQVDSQVTMMFWYRQQPGQSLTLIATANQGSEATYESGFVIDKFPISRPNLTFSTLTVSNMSPEDSSIYLCSVEALAGEMRAFFGQGTRLTVV.

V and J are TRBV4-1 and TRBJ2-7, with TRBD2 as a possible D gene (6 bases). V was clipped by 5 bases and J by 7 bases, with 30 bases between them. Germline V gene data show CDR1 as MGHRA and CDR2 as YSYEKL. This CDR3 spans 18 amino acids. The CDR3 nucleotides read TGCGCCAGCAGCAGGACCGGGCAGGGCTTCGACGGGGGTCAAGAGCAGTACTTC. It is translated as CASSRTGQGFDGGQEQYF.

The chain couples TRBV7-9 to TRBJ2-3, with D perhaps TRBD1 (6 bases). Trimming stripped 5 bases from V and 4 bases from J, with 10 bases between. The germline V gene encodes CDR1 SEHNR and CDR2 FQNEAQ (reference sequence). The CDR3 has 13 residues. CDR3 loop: CASSPDSSDTQYF. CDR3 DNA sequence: TGTGCCAGCAGCCCGGACAGTTCAGATACGCAGTATTTT.

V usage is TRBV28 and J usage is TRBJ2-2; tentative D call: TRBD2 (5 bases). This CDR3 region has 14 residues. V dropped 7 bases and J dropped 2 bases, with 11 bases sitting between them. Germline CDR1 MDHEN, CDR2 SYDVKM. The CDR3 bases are TGTGCCAGCAAGGAGGCACCAAACACCGGGGAGCTGTTTTTT. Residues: CASKEAPNTGELFF.

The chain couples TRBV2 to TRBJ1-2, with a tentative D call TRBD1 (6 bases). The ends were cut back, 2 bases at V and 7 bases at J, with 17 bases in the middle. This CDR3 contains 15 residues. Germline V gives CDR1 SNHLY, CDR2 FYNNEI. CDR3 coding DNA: TGTGCCAGCAGTGAACCGGCCAGGGGATTCGTTGGCTACACCTTC. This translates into CASSEPARGFVGYTF.

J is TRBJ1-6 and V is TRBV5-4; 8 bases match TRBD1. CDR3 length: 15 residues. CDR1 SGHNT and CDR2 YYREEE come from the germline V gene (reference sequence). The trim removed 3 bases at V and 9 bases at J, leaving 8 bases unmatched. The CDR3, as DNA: TGTGCCAGCAGCTCCACCGGGACAGGTTCTTCACCCCTCCACTTT. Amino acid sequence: CASSSTGTGSSPLHF.

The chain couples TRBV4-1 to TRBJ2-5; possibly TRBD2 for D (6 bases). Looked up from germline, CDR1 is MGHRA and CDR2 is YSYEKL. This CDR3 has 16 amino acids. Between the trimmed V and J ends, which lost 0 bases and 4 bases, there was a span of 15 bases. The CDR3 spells CASSQEFSGGGETQYF. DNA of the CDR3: TGCGCCAGCAGCCAAGAATTTTCCGGGGGTGGAGAGACCCAGTACTTC.

The CDR3 reads CASSLRRGANYGYTF. The CDR3 DNA follows: TGTGCCAGCAGCCTAAGGCGGGGCGCTAACTATGGCTACACCTTC. This chain connects TRBV2 to TRBJ1-2; maybe TRBD1 (5 bases). Germline CDR1 is SNHLY and CDR2 is FYNNEI. Trimming shortened V by 6 bases and J by 0 bases, and 14 bases separated the two germline ends. The CDR3 totals 15 residues.

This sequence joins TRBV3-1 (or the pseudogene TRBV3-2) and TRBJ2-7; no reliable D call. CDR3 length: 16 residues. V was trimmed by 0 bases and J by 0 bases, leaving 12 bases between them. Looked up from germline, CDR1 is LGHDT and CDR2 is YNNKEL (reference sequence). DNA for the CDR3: TGTGCCAGCAGCCAAGACTCCGGGTTAAGCTCCTACGAGCAGTACTTC. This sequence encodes CASSQDSGLSSYEQYF.

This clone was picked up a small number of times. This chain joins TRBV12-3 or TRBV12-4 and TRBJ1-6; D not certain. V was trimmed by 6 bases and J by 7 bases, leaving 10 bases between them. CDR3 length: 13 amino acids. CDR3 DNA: TGTGCCAGCAGCTCCTTGGCAAATTCACCCCTCCACTTT. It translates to CASSSLANSPLHF.

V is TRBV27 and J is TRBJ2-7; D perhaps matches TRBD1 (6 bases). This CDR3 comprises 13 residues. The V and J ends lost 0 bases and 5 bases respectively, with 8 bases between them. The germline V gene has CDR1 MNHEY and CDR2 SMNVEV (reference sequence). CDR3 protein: CASSLSGQNEQYF. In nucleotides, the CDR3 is TGTGCCAGCAGTTTATCAGGACAGAACGAGCAGTACTTC.

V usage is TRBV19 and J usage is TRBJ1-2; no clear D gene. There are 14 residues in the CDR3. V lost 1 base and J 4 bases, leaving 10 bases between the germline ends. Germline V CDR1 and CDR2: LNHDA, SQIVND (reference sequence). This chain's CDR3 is CASSIVGAGYGYTF. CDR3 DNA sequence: TGTGCCAGTAGTATAGTGGGCGCAGGCTATGGCTACACCTTC.

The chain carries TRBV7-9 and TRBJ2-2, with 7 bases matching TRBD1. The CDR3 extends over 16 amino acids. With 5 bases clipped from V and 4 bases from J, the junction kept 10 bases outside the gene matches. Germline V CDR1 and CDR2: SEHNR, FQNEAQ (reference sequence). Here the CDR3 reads CASSPGTADFTGELFF. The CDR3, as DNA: TGTGCCAGCAGCCCCGGGACAGCGGACTTCACCGGGGAGCTGTTTTTT.